The 5 T cell receptor beta chains below were found in one sample sequenced in a study of T cell changes during pregnancy in multiple sclerosis. Libraries were prepared by immunoSEQ multiplex PCR; TCRdb keeps only in-frame clonotypes and omits some of them. The data hold around 69,000 clones, with roughly 90% observed a single time. The sample was peripheral blood, taken in the first trimester of pregnancy. These receptor sequences come from a female donor with multiple sclerosis, enrolled in a pregnancy study.

This clone showed up just a few times. V gene TRBV19 combines with J gene TRBJ1-5; D call uncertain. This CDR3 has 14 amino acids. CDR1 is LNHDA and CDR2 is SQIVND in the germline V gene (reference sequence). The ends were cut back, 4 bases at V and 1 base at J, with 8 bases in the middle. CDR3 region: CASSTGRSNQPQHF. In nucleotides, the CDR3 is TGTGCCAGTAGTACGGGTCGGAGCAATCAGCCCCAGCATTTT. The complete variable domain, with remaining parts taken from reference TRBV19 and TRBJ1-5, reads DGGITQSPKYLFRKEGQNVTLSCEQNLNHDAMYWYRQDPGQGLRLIYYSQIVNDFQKGDIAEGYSVSREKKESFPLTVTSAQKNPTAFYLCASSTGRSNQPQHFGDGTRLSIL.

The chain uses TRBV14 and TRBJ1-2, with TRBD1 matching 8 bases. CDR1 is SGHDN, CDR2 FVKESK, per germline. The CDR3 length is 16 residues. After removal of 4 bases from V and 2 bases from J, the junction contained 9 bases not matched to a gene. DNA for the CDR3: TGTGCCAGCAGCCGCTTTTCCGGGACAGGCAACTATGGCTACACCTTC. This translates into CASSRFSGTGNYGYTF.

The chain couples TRBV6-5 to TRBJ1-1; 7 bases agree with TRBD1. The germline CDR1 and CDR2 sequences are MNHEY and SVGAGI. With 0 bases clipped from V and 2 bases from J, the junction kept 3 bases outside the gene matches. CDR3 size: 15 residues. In DNA, the CDR3 is TGTGCCAGCAGTTACTCGGGGACAGCTAACACTGAAGCTTTCTTT. Protein: CASSYSGTANTEAFF.

The chain combines TRBV7-9 with TRBJ2-1, with 12 nucleotides matching TRBD2. V lost 5 bases to trimming and J lost 10 bases; unmatched junction nucleotides: 9. The CDR3 has 15 residues. CDR1 is SEHNR, CDR2 FQNEAQ, per germline (reference sequence). The CDR3 DNA is TGTGCCAGCAGCCCGACTAGCGGGAGTTTTAGGGAGCAGTTCTTC. Protein: CASSPTSGSFREQFF. Looking up the rest from reference TRBV7-9 and TRBJ2-1 gives the full variable domain: DTGVSQNPRHKITKRGQNVTFRCDPISEHNRLYWYRQTLGQGPEFLTYFQNEAQLEKSRLLSDRFSAERPKGSFSTLEIQRTEQGDSAMYLCASSPTSGSFREQFFGPGTRLTVL.

The V gene is TRBV19, the J gene TRBJ1-1; D is possibly TRBD1 (5 bases). The CDR3 extends over 17 amino acids. Germline CDR1 is LNHDA and CDR2 is SQIVND (reference sequence). V lost 4 bases and J lost 5, with 23 bases in between. In DNA, the CDR3 is TGTGCCAGTAGTAAATGGGGACTCACGAACGATTGGACTGAAGCTTTCTTT. Encoded protein: CASSKWGLTNDWTEAFF.